Listed below are T cell receptor beta chains from one sample, sequenced in a study of shared clonotypes between healthy human individuals. Sequencing was performed with immunoSEQ multiplex PCR; in TCRdb, only in-frame clones are kept and a portion is missing. Among 2 million to 2.5 million clones, around 95% were seen once, and the ten largest hold approximately 0.13%. Material for sequencing was naive CD4+ T cells sorted from blood. The receptors derive from a man aged 18 to 30 in good health. Each CDR3 is given with its conserved first and last residue. Fields, in order: D gene, clone size, J gene, V gene, CDR3 protein, CDR3 DNA. The D gene is left open where the match is weak. A row's size may be missing; if present it is once, few, many or a size class.

>.|few|TRBJ2-3|TRBV9
CASSALTDTQYF
TGTGCCAGCAGCGCCCTCACAGATACGCAGTATTTT
>.|.|TRBJ2-7|TRBV10-2
CASSGQPYEQYF
TGCGCCAGCAGTGGACAGCCTTACGAGCAGTACTTC
>.|.|TRBJ2-4|TRBV15
CATSRDRWLNIQYF
TGTGCCACCAGCAGAGATCGGTGGTTAAACATTCAGTACTTC
>.|.|TRBJ1-5|TRBV10-3
CAISELADQPQHF
TGTGCCATCAGTGAGCTCGCTGATCAGCCCCAGCATTTT
>TRBD1|.|TRBJ2-7|TRBV7-2
CASSSGQGGYEQYF
TGTGCCAGCAGCTCGGGACAGGGTGGGTACGAGCAGTACTTC
>TRBD1|.|TRBJ2-7|TRBV10-3
CATQGQGSSYEQYF
TGTGCCACCCAGGGACAGGGAAGCTCCTACGAGCAGTACTTC
>.|once|TRBJ2-7|TRBV28
CASSLNRLSYEQYF
TGTGCCAGCAGTTTAAACAGGCTCTCCTACGAGCAGTACTTC
>TRBD2|.|TRBJ2-7|TRBV29-1
CSVVSSGSGAYEQYF
TGCAGCGTTGTTTCTAGCGGGAGTGGGGCCTACGAGCAGTACTTC
>.|.|TRBJ2-5|TRBV28
CASSQDIQETQYF
TGTGCCAGCAGCCAGGACATTCAAGAGACCCAGTACTTC
>TRBD1|.|TRBJ1-4|TRBV2
CASSEAHNRGSEKLFF
TGTGCCAGCAGTGAAGCGCATAACAGGGGAAGCGAAAAACTGTTTTTT
>TRBD2|.|TRBJ2-3|TRBV19
CASSLRGGTDTQYF
TGTGCCAGTAGTTTGCGGGGGGGCACAGATACGCAGTATTTT
>.|.|TRBJ1-1|TRBV5-1
CASSPWTANTEAFF
TGCGCCAGCAGCCCTTGGACCGCGAACACTGAAGCTTTCTTT
>.|.|TRBJ1-1|TRBV30
CAWSGTEKLNEAFF
TGTGCCTGGAGTGGGACAGAAAAATTGAATGAAGCTTTCTTT
>TRBD1|.|TRBJ1-1|TRBV20-1
CSVGGREGAFF
TGCAGTGTAGGGGGCAGGGAAGGGGCTTTCTTT
>TRBD1|.|TRBJ2-3|TRBV5-1
CASSSGTVASTDTQYF
TGCGCCAGCAGCTCGGGGACAGTCGCGAGCACAGATACGCAGTATTTT
>TRBD1|.|TRBJ2-7|TRBV5-5
CASSLEGSRGYDEQYF
TGTGCCAGCAGCTTGGAAGGGAGCAGGGGGTACGACGAGCAGTACTTC
>.|.|TRBJ1-4|TRBV11-2
CASSEGSREKLFF
TGTGCCAGCAGCGAGGGGAGCAGAGAAAAACTGTTTTTT
>.|.|TRBJ1-1|TRBV28
CASSFRGTEAFF
TGTGCCAGCAGTTTCAGGGGCACTGAAGCTTTCTTT
>.|.|TRBJ2-3|TRBV9
CASSVAGEWADTQYF
TGTGCCAGCAGCGTAGCGGGGGAATGGGCAGATACGCAGTATTTT
>.|.|TRBJ1-5|TRBV4-3
CASSRGFTSNQPQHF
TGCGCCAGCAGCCGGGGGTTCACTAGCAATCAGCCCCAGCATTTT
>TRBD2|.|TRBJ2-1|TRBV4-1
CASSPGAAGGRNEQFF
TGCGCCAGCAGCCCAGGGGCAGCGGGAGGGAGAAATGAGCAGTTCTTC
>.|.|TRBJ1-1|TRBV6-5
CASRTPGDTEAFF
TGTGCCAGCAGAACCCCCGGTGACACTGAAGCTTTCTTT
>TRBD1|.|TRBJ2-7|TRBV11-3
CASSRTGGYEQYF
TGTGCCAGCAGCAGGACAGGGGGCTACGAGCAGTACTTC
>.|once|TRBJ1-6|TRBV11-2
CASSPIRVPLHF
TGTGCCAGCAGCCCCATCCGGGTACCCCTCCACTTT
>TRBD1|.|TRBJ1-1|TRBV20-1
CSAYRGTEAFF
TGCAGTGCTTACAGGGGCACTGAAGCTTTCTTT
>.|.|TRBJ1-1|TRBV7-2
CASSPRTGTEAFF
TGTGCCAGCAGCCCCCGGACTGGCACTGAAGCTTTCTTT
>TRBD1|.|TRBJ2-2|TRBV6-1
CASKGQGATGELFF
TGTGCCAGCAAGGGACAGGGGGCAACCGGGGAGCTGTTTTTT
>TRBD2|once|TRBJ2-3|TRBV29-1
CSVDPSGSLGTDTQYF
TGCAGCGTTGACCCTAGCGGGAGTTTGGGCACAGATACGCAGTATTTT
>TRBD2|.|TRBJ2-1|TRBV6-5
CASSSLAGPREQFF
TGTGCCAGCAGTTCCTTAGCGGGGCCCAGGGAGCAGTTCTTC
>.|once|TRBJ1-4|TRBV19
CASRILGGQDEKLFF
TGTGCCAGTAGGATCCTGGGGGGGCAGGATGAAAAACTGTTTTTT
>TRBD1|.|TRBJ2-7|TRBV5-1
CASSIAPGGPYEQYF
TGCGCCAGCAGCATCGCCCCAGGGGGCCCCTACGAGCAGTACTTC
>TRBD1|.|TRBJ2-3|TRBV30
CAWTEGGYTDTQYF
TGTGCCTGGACTGAAGGGGGCTACACAGATACGCAGTATTTT
>TRBD1|once|TRBJ1-4|TRBV27
CASSRQGAEKLFF
TGTGCCAGCAGCCGACAGGGGGCAGAAAAACTGTTTTTT
>.|.|TRBJ1-5|TRBV6-6
CASSSQGGSNQPQHF
TGTGCCAGCAGTTCCCAGGGCGGTAGCAATCAGCCCCAGCATTTT
>.|once|TRBJ2-7|TRBV7-6
CASSLAEGGTYEQYF
TGTGCCAGCAGCTTAGCGGAGGGGGGAACCTACGAGCAGTACTTC
>.|once|TRBJ2-7|TRBV30
CAWSAVGEQYF
TGTGCCTGGAGCGCGGTGGGAGAGCAGTACTTC
>.|.|TRBJ2-1|TRBV6-5
CASTSTSGIYNEQFF
TGTGCCAGCACCTCGACTAGTGGGATCTACAATGAGCAGTTCTTC
>TRBD1|.|TRBJ1-2|TRBV2
CASSYEGTDYGYTF
TGTGCCAGCAGTTATGAAGGGACAGACTATGGCTACACCTTC
>.|.|TRBJ2-7|TRBV7-9
CASSLSGTYEQYF
TGTGCCAGCAGCTTAAGTGGGACCTACGAGCAGTACTTC
>.|.|TRBJ2-5|TRBV5-1
CASSSDKGETQYF
TGCGCCAGCAGTTCGGACAAAGGAGAGACCCAGTACTTC
>TRBD1|.|TRBJ1-4|TRBV4-1
CASSQIRDRNEKLFF
TGCGCCAGCAGCCAAATCCGGGACAGGAATGAAAAACTGTTTTTT